Below are 19 T cell receptor beta chains sequenced from a single sample in a study of blood T cell repertoires in COVID-19. TCRdb's copy holds only in-frame clones and misses some; the assay was immunoSEQ multiplex PCR. The table has 130,000 to 150,000 clones, 80% seen once. The sample comprised peripheral blood. Receptors were obtained from a man aged 60 to 75 with active or convalescent COVID-19.

CDR3 coding DNA: TGCGCCAGCAGCTTGGTAGCGGGAGTCGTGTACAATGAGCAGTTCTTC. Translation gives CASSLVAGVVYNEQFF. V is TRBV5-1 and J is TRBJ2-1; 9 nucleotides agree with TRBD2. The CDR3 spans 16 residues. Germline V CDR1 and CDR2: SGHRS, YFSETQ. With V trimmed by 0 bases and J by 4 bases, 5 bases remained unmatched.

This chain links TRBV9 with TRBJ2-3; D not resolved. The germline CDR1 and CDR2 sequences are SGDLS and YYNGEE. This CDR3 has 9 residues. V lost 8 bases to trimming and J lost 11 bases, with 9 bases between them. CDR3 in amino acids: CARNFRQYF. In DNA, the CDR3 is TGTGCCAGAAATTTTAGGCAGTATTTT.

The chain is built from TRBV5-1 and TRBJ2-3; 10 bases are a match to TRBD1. The germline V gene encodes CDR1 SGHRS and CDR2 YFSETQ. CDR3 length: 15 amino acids. V shed 6 bases, J shed 2 bases, and the junction held 6 bases outside the gene matches. This CDR3 reads CASNIGTGATDTQYF. The CDR3 DNA sequence: TGCGCCAGCAACATCGGGACAGGGGCCACAGATACGCAGTATTTT. Based on the CDR3 plus reference TRBV5-1 and TRBJ2-3, the full variable domain is KAGVTQTPRYLIKTRGQQVTLSCSPISGHRSVSWYQQTPGQGLQFLFEYFSETQRNKGNFPGRFSGRQFSNSRSEMNVSTLELGDSALYLCASNIGTGATDTQYFGPGTRLTVL.

V is TRBV7-9 and J is TRBJ1-4, with no clear D. CDR1 and CDR2 from the germline V gene are SEHNR and FQNEAQ (reference sequence). The CDR3 contains 11 residues. V lost 5 bases and J 11 bases, leaving 9 bases between the germline ends. The CDR3 region is CASSIQFKLFF. The CDR3, as DNA: TGTGCCAGCAGCATCCAATTCAAACTGTTTTTT.

V and J are TRBV27 and TRBJ1-1; D is unclear. Between the trimmed V and J ends, which lost 6 bases and 10 bases, there was a span of 15 bases. Germline values: CDR1 MNHEY, CDR2 SMNVEV (reference sequence). This CDR3 has 12 amino acids. CDR3 nucleotide sequence: TGTGCCAGCAGCTCCGTCCCCGAGGGAGCTTTCTTT. It yields the protein CASSSVPEGAFF.

This chain joins TRBV28 and TRBJ1-2; TRBD1 might be the D (5 bases). V was shortened by 5 bases and J by 6 bases, with 13 bases between the two germline ends. This CDR3 region has 13 residues. Germline V CDR1 and CDR2: MDHEN, SYDVKM. The CDR3 loop is CASSADNPDGYTF. For the CDR3, the DNA is TGTGCCAGCAGTGCGGACAATCCCGATGGCTACACCTTC.

The rearrangement uses TRBV5-1 and TRBJ2-3; 10 bases match TRBD2. Germline V gene sequence: CDR1 SGHRS, CDR2 YFSETQ. The CDR3 runs to 14 residues. J gave up 5 bases and V 7 bases, and 7 bases lay outside the gene matches. The CDR3: CASAGLAGEDTQYF. The CDR3 DNA is TGCGCCAGCGCTGGGCTAGCGGGAGAAGATACGCAGTATTTT.

This clone was observed once. The gene calls are TRBV24-1 and TRBJ2-2, with D unclear. Trimming removed 1 base at V and 5 bases at J, with 13 bases between. The CDR3 is 16 amino acids. Germline-derived CDR1 and CDR2 are KGHDR and SFDVKD. In DNA, the CDR3 is TGTGCCACCAGTGATTTAACAGAACCTGGGACCGGGGAGCTGTTTTTT. Its translation is CATSDLTEPGTGELFF.

The V and J genes are TRBV27 and TRBJ1-5, with D perhaps TRBD1 (5 bases). The germline gives CDR1 MNHEY, CDR2 SMNVEV (reference sequence). The CDR3 consists of 16 residues. Trimming took 7 bases from V and 3 from J, leaving 19 bases between them. CDR3 bases: TGTGCCAGCACCCCCGGGGTGGGGGGATTCAATCAGCCCCAGCATTTT. Protein sequence: CASTPGVGGFNQPQHF.

The V and J genes are TRBV10-2 and TRBJ2-3, with 7 bases that match TRBD1. V dropped 11 bases and J dropped 4; count of bases not matched to a gene: 15. Germline CDR1 WSHSY, CDR2 SAAADI. The CDR3 covers 15 residues. The DNA for the CDR3 is TGCGCCCGTTGGAAAATGACAGGGCCCGCAGATACGCAGTATTTT. This translates into CARWKMTGPADTQYF.

The CDR3 loop reads CAIKPGTSGTYNEQFF. The CDR3 bases are TGTGCCATCAAACCTGGGACTAGCGGAACCTACAATGAGCAGTTCTTC. The chain employs TRBV10-3 and TRBJ2-1; 11 positions agree with TRBD2. Germline lookup yields CDR1 ENHRY and CDR2 SYGVKD. The CDR3 is 16 residues long. Trimming removed 7 bases from V and 2 bases from J; junction bases left unmatched: 7.

The chain has TRBV23-1 and TRBJ1-3; 7 bases are shared with TRBD1. TRBV23-1 is an ORF; its function is uncertain. J was trimmed by 0 bases and V by 10 bases; bases with no gene match: 12. The CDR3 runs to 16 residues. CDR3: CATQRPDRSSGNTIYF. CDR3 nucleotide sequence: TGCGCCACCCAACGTCCGGACAGGAGCTCTGGAAACACCATATATTTT.

This clone appeared a single time. DNA of the CDR3: TGTGCCAGCAGCCAAGAAGGGGACACTGAAGCTTTCTTT. Amino acid sequence: CASSQEGDTEAFF. The chain joins TRBV14 to TRBJ1-1; TRBD1 might be the D (5 bases). Looked up from germline, CDR1 is SGHDN and CDR2 is FVKESK. V shed 0 bases and J shed 3 bases, with 5 bases lying between them. This CDR3 is built from 13 residues.

This clone occurred many times. The rearrangement joins TRBV4-3 to TRBJ2-7; weak D call: TRBD2 (5 bases). This CDR3 is built from 17 residues. CDR1 is LGHNA and CDR2 is YSLEER in the germline V gene. Trimming shortened V by 0 bases and J by 0 bases, and 15 bases separated the two germline ends. CDR3 sequence reads: CASSQDRRGWSSYEQYF. In nucleotides, the CDR3 is TGCGCCAGCAGCCAAGATCGGCGAGGGTGGAGCTCCTACGAGCAGTACTTC.

The J gene is TRBJ2-3, the V gene TRBV7-8, with 14 bases fitting TRBD2. The V and J ends lost 2 bases and 4 bases, in that order; junction bases with no gene match: 5. Germline loops: CDR1 SGHVS, CDR2 FQNEAQ. This CDR3 is 17 amino acids long. CDR3 nucleotide sequence: TGTGCCAGCAGCTTACCAGGGACTAGCGGGAGTGCAGATACGCAGTATTTT. Translation gives CASSLPGTSGSADTQYF.

The V and J genes are TRBV28 and TRBJ1-2; tentative D call: TRBD1 (5 bases). V was cut by 6 bases and J by 2 bases, with 28 bases left in between. This CDR3 is 19 amino acids long. Germline CDR1 MDHEN, CDR2 SYDVKM. CDR3 bases: TGTGCCAGCAGCTACCTATTAGGGGCAGGGCGCTATGAGAACTATGGCTACACCTTC. Translating gives CASSYLLGAGRYENYGYTF.

The chain carries TRBV28 and TRBJ2-7; 9 bases fit TRBD1. The V segment lost 6 bases and the J segment 5 bases; nucleotides outside the gene matches: 11. The germline gives CDR1 MDHEN, CDR2 SYDVKM. The CDR3 is 15 amino acids. CDR3: CASSPPATGGNEQYF. CDR3 coding DNA: TGTGCCAGCAGCCCTCCCGCTACAGGGGGCAACGAGCAGTACTTC. The full variable domain, with the rest looked up from reference TRBV28 and TRBJ2-7, is DVKVTQSSRYLVKRTGEKVFLECVQDMDHENMFWYRQDPGLGLRLIYFSYDVKMKEKGDIPEGYSVSREKKERFSLILESASTNQTSMYLCASSPPATGGNEQYFGPGTRLTVT.

The chain employs TRBV3-1 (or the pseudogene TRBV3-2) and TRBJ2-7; TRBD1 might be the D (5 bases). V was cut by 0 bases and J by 3 bases, with 15 bases left in between. Germline V gene lookup returns CDR1 LGHDT and CDR2 YNNKEL (reference sequence). The CDR3 extends over 16 amino acids. This CDR3 reads CASSQDRPGRVYEQYF. In DNA, the CDR3 is TGTGCCAGCAGCCAAGATCGGCCAGGCAGGGTCTACGAGCAGTACTTC.

V and J are TRBV3-1 (or the pseudogene TRBV3-2) and TRBJ1-5; weak D call: TRBD1 (6 bases). This CDR3 comprises 15 residues. Germline V gene data show CDR1 as LGHDT and CDR2 as YNNKEL (reference sequence). V was cut by 0 bases and J by 6 bases, with 12 bases left in between. CDR3 bases: TGTGCCAGCAGCCAAGATCCAGGGGCTCGTCAGCCCCAGCATTTT. Protein: CASSQDPGARQPQHF.